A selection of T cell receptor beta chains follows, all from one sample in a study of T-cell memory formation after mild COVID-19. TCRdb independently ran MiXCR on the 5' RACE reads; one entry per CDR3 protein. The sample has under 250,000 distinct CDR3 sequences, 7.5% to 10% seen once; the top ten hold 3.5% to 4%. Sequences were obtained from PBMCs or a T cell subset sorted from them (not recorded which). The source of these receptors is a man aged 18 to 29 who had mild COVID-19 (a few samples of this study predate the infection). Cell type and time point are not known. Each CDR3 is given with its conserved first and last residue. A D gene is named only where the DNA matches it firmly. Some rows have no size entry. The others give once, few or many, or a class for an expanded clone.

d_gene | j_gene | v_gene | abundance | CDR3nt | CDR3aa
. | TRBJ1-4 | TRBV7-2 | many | TGTGCCAGCAGCTGGGCCACCGGAGAAAAACTGTTTTTT | CASSWATGEKLFF
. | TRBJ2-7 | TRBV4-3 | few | TGCGCCAGCAGCCAAGATTTAGAGTCAGCATCGGGGCAGTACTTC | CASSQDLESASGQYF
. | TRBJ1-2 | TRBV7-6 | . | TGTGCCAGCAGCTTGGGGCAGGGTAGCTATGGCTACACCTTC | CASSLGQGSYGYTF
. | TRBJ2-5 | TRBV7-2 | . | TGTGCCAGCAGCCCCCTAGGGGGAAGGGAGACCCAGTACTTC | CASSPLGGRETQYF
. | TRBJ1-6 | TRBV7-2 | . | TGTGCCAGCAGCTTACAGTTGGGTGGTTTGGCGGGTTCACCCCTCCACTTT | CASSLQLGGLAGSPLHF
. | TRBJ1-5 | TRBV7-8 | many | TGTGCCAGCAGCTTAATTCACCAGGGTAGACGTTTTCAGCCCCAGCATTTT | CASSLIHQGRRFQPQHF
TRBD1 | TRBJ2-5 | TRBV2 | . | TGTGCCAGCAGTGGGGACAGGGTTATTCAAGAGACCCAGTACTTC | CASSGDRVIQETQYF
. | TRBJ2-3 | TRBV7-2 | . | TGTGCCAGCAGCCCCGCGGGTTGGCAGGGGGGGAATACGCAGTATTTT | CASSPAGWQGGNTQYF
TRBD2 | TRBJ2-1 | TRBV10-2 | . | TGCGCCAGCATAATAGCGGGGGACAATGAGCAGTTCTTC | CASIIAGDNEQFF
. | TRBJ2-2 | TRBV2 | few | TGTGCCAGCACTGTTACTACCTTCGGGTCCGGGGAGCTGTTTTTT | CASTVTTFGSGELFF
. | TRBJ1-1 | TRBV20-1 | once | TGCAGTGCTAGAGAAGCAGGGGTCTCGGCTGAAGCTTTCTTT | CSAREAGVSAEAFF
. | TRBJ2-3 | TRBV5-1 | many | TGCGCCAGCAGCTTACGGACTGGTGGGGATACGCAGTATTTT | CASSLRTGGDTQYF
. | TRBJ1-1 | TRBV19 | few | TGTGCCAGTAGTTCCAGACAGGATGAAGCTTTCTTT | CASSSRQDEAFF
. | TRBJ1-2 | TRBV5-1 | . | TGCGCCAGCAGCCTGGGGCAGTTCACAACTAACTATGGCTACACCTTC | CASSLGQFTTNYGYTF
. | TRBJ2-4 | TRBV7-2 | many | TGTGCCAGCAGCTGGCTAGCAGGAAAAAACATTCAGTACTTC | CASSWLAGKNIQYF
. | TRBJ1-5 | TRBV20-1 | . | TGCAGTGCTAGGGTGACAGGACTCAATCAGCCCCAGCATTTT | CSARVTGLNQPQHF
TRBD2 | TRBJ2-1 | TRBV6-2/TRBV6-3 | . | TGTGCCAGCACCACCGGGAGGGCCCCTGACAATGAGCAGTTCTTC | CASTTGRAPDNEQFF
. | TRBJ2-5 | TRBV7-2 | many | TGTGCCAGCAGCGGACGATACCGAGGGGAGACCCAGTACTTC | CASSGRYRGETQYF
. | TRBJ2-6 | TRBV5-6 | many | TGTGCCAGCAGAATTGGGCTCTCTGGGGCCAACGTCCTGACTTTC | CASRIGLSGANVLTF
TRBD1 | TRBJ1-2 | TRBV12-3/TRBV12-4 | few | TGTGCCAGCAGGGGACAGGACGACTATGGCTACACCTTC | CASRGQDDYGYTF
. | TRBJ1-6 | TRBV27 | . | TGTGCCAGCAGTTTTAGGGTTAATTCACCCCTCCACTTT | CASSFRVNSPLHF
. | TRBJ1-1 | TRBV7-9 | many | TGTGCCAGCAGCTTAAATGGCTTGGGGTTGGATGAAGCTTTCTTT | CASSLNGLGLDEAFF
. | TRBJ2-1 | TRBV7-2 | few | TGTGCCAGCAGCTTATATAGGGGGGCTACCACTGGGAATGAGCAGTTCTTC | CASSLYRGATTGNEQFF
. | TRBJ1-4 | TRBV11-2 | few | TGTGCCCCCCCTGGGGGCAATGAAAAACTGTTTTTT | CAPPGGNEKLFF
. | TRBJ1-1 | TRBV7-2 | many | TGTGCCAGCAGACCGGCGGACGGCCGGAACACTGAAGCTTTCTTT | CASRPADGRNTEAFF
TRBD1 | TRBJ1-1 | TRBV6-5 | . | TGTGCCAGCAGTTACAGGGGGCCGGGGACTGAAGCTTTCTTT | CASSYRGPGTEAFF
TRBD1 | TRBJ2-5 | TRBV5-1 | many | TGCGCCAGCAGCTTGGCCGGGGGACAGGGGCAAGAGACCCAGTACTTC | CASSLAGGQGQETQYF
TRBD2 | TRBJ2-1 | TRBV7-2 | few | TGTGCCAGCAGCTTATCGGGGGGGAACCTCTACAATGAGCAGTTCTTC | CASSLSGGNLYNEQFF
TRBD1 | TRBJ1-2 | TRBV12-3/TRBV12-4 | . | TGTGCCAGCAGTCGACAGGGGTCGGATGGCTACACCTTC | CASSRQGSDGYTF
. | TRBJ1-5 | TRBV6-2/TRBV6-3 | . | TGTGCCAGCAGTGACGGGGGGCCCCAGCATTTT | CASSDGGPQHF
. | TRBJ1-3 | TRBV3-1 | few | TGTGCCAGCAGCCAAGTCAACTCTGGAAACACCATATATTTT | CASSQVNSGNTIYF
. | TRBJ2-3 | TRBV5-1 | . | TGCGCCAGCAGCTTCGGTAGGGTCCCAGATACGCAGTATTTT | CASSFGRVPDTQYF